The present T cell receptor (beta chain) was sequenced within a study of CD8+CD57+ T cells in acquired aplastic anemia. Across the whole study: The mean DNA yield obtained from sorted CD4+ and CD8+ cells came to approximately 3 ug.

CDR3 length: 15 residues. CDR1 is SNHLY, CDR2 FYNNEI, per germline. V was cut by 0 bases and J by 4 bases, with 9 bases left in between. Genomic DNA served as template for TCR beta VDJ and CDR3 profiling. One entry per CDR3 protein results from TCRdb running MiXCR on the reads. The sample records around 180,000 distinct CDR3 sequences, around 65% being singletons. Study-level findings and limits: The study identified roughly 29 CD8+ CDR3 sequences shared by patients and controls. Significant differences in CD8+ Simpson's diversity were not observed between patients and controls.

This clonotype appeared once. Antigen unknown. This chain connects TRBV2 to TRBJ2-2; D gene uncertain. Sequencing input: sorted CD4+, CD8+, or CD8+CD57+ T cells (not recorded which) from PBMCs. The clonotype was recovered from a human donor with severe aplastic anemia or a healthy control (not recorded which). CDR3 in amino acids: CASSEALLGTGELFF. The CDR3 region has the DNA TGTGCCAGCAGTGAAGCGCTTCTGGGCACCGGGGAGCTGTTTTTT.